The 7 T cell receptor beta chains below all came from one sample that was sequenced in a study of shared clonotypes between healthy human individuals. Naive CD8 cells, CD45RO-negative and positively selected for CCR7, excluded terminally differentiated effector memory CD45RA+ cells. TCRdb's copy holds only in-frame clones and misses some; the assay was immunoSEQ multiplex PCR. The sample has approximately 1.9 million clones, just over 90% seen once. Sequencing input: naive CD8+ T cells from PBMCs. The receptors were sampled from a man between 18 and 35 years old in good health. Some clones in this sample may be carry-over from other donors' samples.

The chain combines TRBV6-6 with TRBJ2-2, with TRBD2 matching 13 bases. CDR1 and CDR2 (germline): MNHNY, SVGAGI (reference sequence). After removal of 2 bases from V and 8 bases from J, the junction contained 2 bases not matched to a gene. The CDR3 contains 15 residues. This CDR3 reads CASSYGTSGVGELFF. CDR3 DNA: TGTGCCAGCAGTTACGGGACTAGCGGGGTTGGGGAGCTGTTTTTT.

This clone was seen once. The same CDR3 is also encoded by other DNA sequences in this sample. The chain links TRBV27 to TRBJ2-5; D gene uncertain. CDR1 MNHEY and CDR2 SMNVEV come from the germline V gene (reference sequence). This CDR3 is 13 amino acids long. The V end lost 3 bases, the J end lost 0 bases, and 5 bases lay between the germline ends. For the CDR3, the DNA is TGTGCCAGCAGTTTCGGGTACCAAGAGACCCAGTACTTC. Amino acids: CASSFGYQETQYF.

This sequence joins TRBV14 and TRBJ1-2; D unresolved. The CDR3 has 13 amino acids. Deletions cut 4 bases from V and 4 bases from J, with 10 bases between. Germline lookup yields CDR1 SGHDN and CDR2 FVKESK. CDR3 bases: TGTGCCAGCAGCCTCGGAAGGGTCTATGGCTACACCTTC. It translates to CASSLGRVYGYTF.

The chain combines TRBV6-4 with TRBJ2-5, with D maybe TRBD2 (5 bases). The CDR3 totals 15 residues. Germline loops: CDR1 MRHNA, CDR2 SNTAGT. Trimming shortened V by 3 bases and J by 5 bases, and 16 bases separated the two germline ends. Here the CDR3 DNA reads TGTGCCAGCAGTGAGAATGGGCTGAGAGGGGAGACCCAGTACTTC. This encodes CASSENGLRGETQYF.

The rearrangement uses TRBV2 and TRBJ1-1; possibly TRBD1 for D (5 bases). V was pared by 2 bases and J by 1 base, with 11 bases between. The germline CDR1 and CDR2 sequences are SNHLY and FYNNEI. This CDR3 contains 15 residues. The CDR3 DNA reads as TGTGCCAGCAGTGAACCCAGGGCTGGGAACACTGAAGCTTTCTTT. It yields the protein CASSEPRAGNTEAFF.

The chain recombines TRBV9 with TRBJ2-5; D call uncertain. CDR3 length: 13 residues. V was clipped by 0 bases and J by 1 base, with 4 bases between them. Germline CDR1 is SGDLS and CDR2 is YYNGEE. The CDR3 loop reads CASSVVGQETQYF. Here the CDR3 DNA reads TGTGCCAGCAGCGTAGTCGGCCAAGAGACCCAGTACTTC.

The gene calls are TRBV12-5 and TRBJ1-5; 10 bases are a match to TRBD1. Losses at the gene ends were 4 bases for V and 3 bases for J; bases not matched to a gene: 6. This CDR3 is 16 amino acids long. Germline-derived CDR1 and CDR2 are LGHNT and FRNRAP. The CDR3 region has the DNA TGTGCTAGTGGTTGGGACGACAGGGGGCCCAATCAGCCCCAGCATTTT. Its protein product is CASGWDDRGPNQPQHF. Based on the CDR3 plus reference TRBV12-5 and TRBJ1-5, the full variable domain is DARVTQTPRHKVTEMGQEVTMRCQPILGHNTVFWYRQTMMQGLELLAYFRNRAPLDDSGMPKDRFSAEMPDATLATLKIQPSEPRDSAVYFCASGWDDRGPNQPQHFGDGTRLSIL.